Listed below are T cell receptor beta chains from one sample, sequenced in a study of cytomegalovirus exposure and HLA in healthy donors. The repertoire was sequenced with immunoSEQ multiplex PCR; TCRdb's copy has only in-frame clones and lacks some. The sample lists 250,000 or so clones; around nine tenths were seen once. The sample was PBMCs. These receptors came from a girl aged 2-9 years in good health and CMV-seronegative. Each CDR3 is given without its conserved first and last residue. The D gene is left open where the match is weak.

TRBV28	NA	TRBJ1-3	ASSRRGGWSNTIY
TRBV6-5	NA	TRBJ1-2	ASSDRRYGYT
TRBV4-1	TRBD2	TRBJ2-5	ASSLRLAGTRETQY
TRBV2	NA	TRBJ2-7	ASGGREQY
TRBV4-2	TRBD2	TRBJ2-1	ASSQVSSGGPNEQF
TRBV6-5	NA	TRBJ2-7	ASRGGTTSYEQY
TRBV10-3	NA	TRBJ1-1	AISDGGASDTEAF
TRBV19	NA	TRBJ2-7	ASSTPRGELYEQY
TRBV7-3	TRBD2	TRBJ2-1	ASSPTSGGSYNEQF
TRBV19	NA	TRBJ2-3	ASSMGQAVGTDTQY
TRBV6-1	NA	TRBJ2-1	ASSEAVAYNEQF
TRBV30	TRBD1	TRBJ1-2	AWSQGAHGYT
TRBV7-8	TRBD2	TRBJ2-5	ASSPGASGRVAVETQY
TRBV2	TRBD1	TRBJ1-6	ASSEAGTGVRSPLH
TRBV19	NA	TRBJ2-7	ASSINSMNYEQY
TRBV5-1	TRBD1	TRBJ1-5	ASSPGDRSQPQH
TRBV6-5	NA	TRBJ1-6	ASSYDRYNSPLH
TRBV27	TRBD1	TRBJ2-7	ASRPTGGSYEQY
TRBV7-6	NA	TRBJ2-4	ASSSRGGRDENIQY
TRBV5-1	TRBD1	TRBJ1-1	ASSSGTGENTEAF
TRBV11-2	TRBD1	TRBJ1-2	ASSPGGGQGILWGYT
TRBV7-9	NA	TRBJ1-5	ASSPGLLGANQPQH
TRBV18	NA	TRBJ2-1	ASSPREGIHEQF
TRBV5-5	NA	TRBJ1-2	ASRPRGGDYGYT
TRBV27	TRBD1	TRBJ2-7	ASSIMTGDEQY
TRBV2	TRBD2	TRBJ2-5	ASSLAGATETQY
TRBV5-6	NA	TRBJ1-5	ASSLGGFNSNQPQH
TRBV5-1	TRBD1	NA	ASSLPGQGYEQY
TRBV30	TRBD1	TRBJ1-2	ACNRPWTGGRYGYT
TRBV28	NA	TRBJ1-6	ASSLSWDNSYNSPLH
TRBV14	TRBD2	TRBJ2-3	ASSSHLGLVSDTQY
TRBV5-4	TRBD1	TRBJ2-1	ASSSHGTGAGNEQF
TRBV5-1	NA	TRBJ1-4	ASSSMGGGEKLF
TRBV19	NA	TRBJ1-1	ASSMGGANTEAF
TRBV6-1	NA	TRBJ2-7	ASSEARFSSDTLQY
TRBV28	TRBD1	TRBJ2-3	ASSTQGSTDTQY